These T cell receptor beta chains were read from a single sample in a study of blood T cell repertoires in COVID-19. TCRdb's table, derived via immunoSEQ multiplex PCR, lists solely in-frame clones and lacks some. This table holds 120,000 to 150,000 clones, around 83% found once. The sample consisted of peripheral blood. These receptors were obtained from a human donor with acute or convalescent COVID-19. The donor label of this sample is uncertain. CDR3s include the opening cysteine and the closing phenylalanine or tryptophan. D genes are given only for firm matches. Clone size is shown for a subset of rows, as once, few, many or a class of expanded clone.

clone_size,j_call,d_call,v_call,cdr3_nt,cdr3_aa
NA,TRBJ2-1,NA,TRBV11-3,TGTGCCAGCAGCTTAGGTCTAGAGGTCGATGAGCAGTTCTTC,CASSLGLEVDEQFF
NA,TRBJ1-5,NA,TRBV28,TGTGCCAGCAGTTTTGACTCGCGGCCCAATCAGCCCCAGCATTTT,CASSFDSRPNQPQHF
NA,TRBJ1-3,TRBD1,TRBV10-3,TGTGCCATCAGTGACACCGGGACAGGGAAGAAGATTTCTGGAAACACCATATATTTT,CAISDTGTGKKISGNTIYF
NA,TRBJ2-1,NA,TRBV25-1,TGTGCCAGCGGGGGGGACATCAACAATGAGCAGTTCTTC,CASGGDINNEQFF
NA,TRBJ2-2,TRBD2,TRBV4-2,TGTGCCAGCAGCCATTATAGCGGGAGAGTTTCCGGGGAGCTGTTTTTT,CASSHYSGRVSGELFF
NA,TRBJ2-2,TRBD2,TRBV7-8,TGTGCCAGCAGCTTAGCGAGGACTAGCGGGATTCCCGGGGAGCTGTTTTTT,CASSLARTSGIPGELFF
NA,TRBJ1-3,NA,TRBV28,TGTGCCAGCAGTACTCCGGGAGTAGACCCCTCTGGAAACACCATATATTTT,CASSTPGVDPSGNTIYF
NA,TRBJ1-2,TRBD1,TRBV27,TGTGCCAGCAGTTTATTGCCGGGCACAGGGGATGGCTACACCTTC,CASSLLPGTGDGYTF
NA,TRBJ1-1,NA,TRBV10-3,TGTGCCATCAGTGAGAACAGGGAAGGCACTGAAGCTTTCTTT,CAISENREGTEAFF
NA,TRBJ2-5,TRBD1,TRBV5-1,TGCGCCAGCAGCTCGGGGACAGGGGTAGAGACCCAGTACTTC,CASSSGTGVETQYF
NA,TRBJ2-1,TRBD2,TRBV7-2,TGTGCCAGCAGCACCGCCGGGAGCGGGAAGAATGAGCAGTTCTTC,CASSTAGSGKNEQFF
NA,TRBJ1-2,NA,TRBV3-1/TRBV3-2,TGTGCCAGCAGGGCAGGGCTCGATGGCTACACCTTC,CASRAGLDGYTF
NA,TRBJ2-1,TRBD2,TRBV30,TGTGCCTGGAGTGGACTAGCGGGGTACAATGAGCAGTTCTTC,CAWSGLAGYNEQFF
NA,TRBJ1-5,TRBD1,TRBV28,TGTGCCAGCAGCCGGGACAGGCTCGATCAGCCCCAGCATTTT,CASSRDRLDQPQHF
NA,TRBJ2-2,TRBD1,TRBV2,TGTGCCAGCAGTCAACAGGGGGCATCGAACACCGGGGAGCTGTTTTTT,CASSQQGASNTGELFF
NA,TRBJ1-2,TRBD1,TRBV28,TGTGCCAGCAGCCGACAGGGAGTCTATGGCTACACCTTC,CASSRQGVYGYTF
NA,TRBJ2-2,TRBD1,TRBV3-1/TRBV3-2,TGTGCCAGCAGCCAAGCGGGACAGGGCGAGCTGTTTTTT,CASSQAGQGELFF
NA,TRBJ2-3,NA,TRBV11-2,TGTGCCAGCAGCCAACCAGGTACAGATACGCAGTATTTT,CASSQPGTDTQYF
many,TRBJ1-4,NA,TRBV18,TGTGCCAGCTCACCAACTCAGGGGAGCAATGAAAAACTGTTTTTT,CASSPTQGSNEKLFF
NA,TRBJ2-4,TRBD2,TRBV4-1,TGCGCCAGCAGCCCGGGACTAGCGGGAGGGAGGGCCAAAAACATTCAGTACTTC,CASSPGLAGGRAKNIQYF
NA,TRBJ1-6,TRBD1,TRBV27,TGTGCCAGCAGTATCCATCAACAGGGGGCGAGTAATTCACCCCTCCACTTT,CASSIHQQGASNSPLHF
NA,TRBJ1-1,NA,TRBV30,TGTGCCTGGAAAAATCAGGGTGGCACTGAAGCTTTCTTT,CAWKNQGGTEAFF
NA,TRBJ1-3,NA,TRBV19,TGTGCCAGTAGTATAGTCCCGAGCTCTGGAAACACCATATATTTT,CASSIVPSSGNTIYF
NA,TRBJ2-3,TRBD1,TRBV3-1/TRBV3-2,TGTGCCAGCAGCTTCCGGGACAGTAGCACAGATACGCAGTATTTT,CASSFRDSSTDTQYF
few,TRBJ2-1,NA,TRBV11-2,TGTGCCAGCAGCTTTGCGGGACAGTTTTCCGAGCAGTTCTTC,CASSFAGQFSEQFF
NA,TRBJ2-5,TRBD2,TRBV9,TGTGCCAGCAGTCGTCCCGGGACTAGCGGGAGGGCCGGGGTTGAGACCCAGTACTTC,CASSRPGTSGRAGVETQYF
NA,TRBJ2-7,TRBD1,TRBV24-1,TGTGCCACCAGTGACATGACAGGGGGGTTCTACGAGCAGTACTTC,CATSDMTGGFYEQYF
NA,TRBJ1-1,NA,TRBV4-3,TGCGCCAGCAGCCAAGAAATCGTGAACACTGAAGCTTTCTTT,CASSQEIVNTEAFF
NA,TRBJ1-2,NA,TRBV24-1,TGTGCCACCAGTGATACCGACAGTAGGGTTTACTATGGCTACACCTTC,CATSDTDSRVYYGYTF
NA,TRBJ2-6,NA,TRBV5-6,TGTGCCAGCAGCTTAGTTCGACAGTCCTCTGGGGCCAACGTCCTGACTTTC,CASSLVRQSSGANVLTF
NA,TRBJ2-2,NA,TRBV11-3,TGTGCCAGCAGCTTAGGACCGGGACAGAACACCGGGGAGCTGTTTTTT,CASSLGPGQNTGELFF
NA,TRBJ1-1,TRBD1,TRBV19,TGTGCCAGTAGTACCTTGACAGGGGGCACTGAAGCTTTCTTT,CASSTLTGGTEAFF
NA,TRBJ1-2,NA,TRBV20-1,TGCAGTGCTAGAGTAGGGGATGGCTACACCTTC,CSARVGDGYTF
NA,TRBJ2-7,TRBD1,TRBV5-1,TGCGCCAGCAGCACGGGACAGGTTGGGGGCTACGAGCAGTACTTC,CASSTGQVGGYEQYF
NA,TRBJ1-3,NA,TRBV9,TGTGCCAGCAGCGTAGAAGACTACTCTGGAAACACCATATATTTT,CASSVEDYSGNTIYF
few,TRBJ1-4,NA,TRBV21-1,TGTGCCAGCAGCAAAGTATGGACCCGGGGAGGAGAAAAACTGTTTTTT,CASSKVWTRGGEKLFF
NA,TRBJ1-5,NA,TRBV21-1,TGTGCCGGGCACGAGGGAGTAGGCAATCAGCCCCAGCATTTT,CAGHEGVGNQPQHF
NA,TRBJ1-3,NA,TRBV6-5,TGTGCCAGCAGTACGCCAGGCTCTGGAAACACCATATATTTT,CASSTPGSGNTIYF
NA,TRBJ1-1,TRBD1,TRBV2,TGTGCCAGCAGTGAACAGGGGGCACAAAACACTGAAGCTTTCTTT,CASSEQGAQNTEAFF
NA,TRBJ1-3,NA,TRBV11-2,TGTGCCAGCAGCTTAGTTCAGGGAAGATCTGGAAACACCATATATTTT,CASSLVQGRSGNTIYF
once,TRBJ1-1,NA,TRBV5-1,TGCGCCAGCAGCTTGCAGTCAAACACTGAAGCTTTCTTT,CASSLQSNTEAFF
NA,TRBJ1-1,NA,TRBV5-5,TGTGCCAGCAGCTTTATGGGGAGCGCTGAAGCTTTCTTT,CASSFMGSAEAFF
NA,TRBJ2-4,NA,TRBV11-1,TGTGCCAGCAGCCGACCGGGGATGGAGGCCAAAAACATTCAGTACTTC,CASSRPGMEAKNIQYF
NA,TRBJ1-4,TRBD1,TRBV5-6,TGTGCCAGCAGCTCGGGAGGAGGGACAGGGCGTGAAAAACTGTTTTTT,CASSSGGGTGREKLFF
NA,TRBJ1-4,NA,TRBV5-8,TGTGCCAGCAGCTTGAGGGGGATAAATGAAAAACTGTTTTTT,CASSLRGINEKLFF
NA,TRBJ1-1,TRBD1,TRBV18,TGTGCCAGCTCACCGATGGGGACAGGGGGCGGGTTTATTGCTGAAGCTTTCTTT,CASSPMGTGGGFIAEAFF
NA,TRBJ1-3,NA,TRBV7-9,TGTGCCAGCAGCTTAGGGGGCCGCTCTGGAAACACCATATATTTT,CASSLGGRSGNTIYF